This TCR beta chain stems from a study of technical replicates of blood from a few donors. Using immunoSEQ multiplex PCR, the repertoire was profiled, and TCRdb retains in-frame clones only, with some absent. This sample has more than 90,000 clones, with almost 96% found just once. The receptor was isolated from a human donor in good health. The sequencing sample was made of T cells isolated from PBMCs.

This CDR3 is CASTRGGGSGANVLTF. In DNA, the CDR3 is TGTGCCAGTACCCGAGGCGGAGGCTCTGGGGCCAACGTCCTGACTTTC. V usage is TRBV19 and J usage is TRBJ2-6; D might be TRBD2 (5 bases). This CDR3 spans 16 amino acids. Germline V gene lookup returns CDR1 LNHDA and CDR2 SQIVND (reference sequence). The germline V and J ends were trimmed by 7 bases and 0 bases, with 13 bases remaining between them.